Below are 23 T cell receptor beta chains sequenced from a single sample in a study of blood T cell repertoires in COVID-19. Data came from immunoSEQ multiplex PCR; TCRdb stores just in-frame clones and leaves some out. The sample contains about 220,000 clones, about 80% of which appear only once. The specimen sequenced was PBMCs or T cells enriched from blood (not recorded which). The receptors here all came from a woman in her fifties or sixties who had been exposed to COVID-19.

This chain's CDR3 is CASSQERLGGTGNTIYF. The CDR3 nucleotides are TGTGCCAGCAGCCAAGAAAGGTTGGGCGGGACTGGAAACACCATATATTTT. This sequence joins TRBV3-1 (or the pseudogene TRBV3-2) and TRBJ1-3; no firm D call. V shed 0 bases and J shed 2 bases, with 14 bases lying between them. There are 17 residues in the CDR3. CDR1 and CDR2 (germline): LGHDT, YNNKEL (reference sequence).

V is TRBV7-9 and J is TRBJ2-5; D gene unclear. In germline, CDR1 is SEHNR, CDR2 FQNEAQ (reference sequence). With 3 bases removed from V and 4 bases from J, the gap between germline ends came to 18 bases. The CDR3 sequence is 16 residues long. CDR3 nucleotide sequence: TGTGCCAGCAGCTTGGGCAGGCTGCCTGAAGCAGAGACCCAGTACTTC. Its protein product is CASSLGRLPEAETQYF.

The chain employs TRBV30 and TRBJ1-2; 9 bases agree with TRBD1. The CDR3 spans 14 residues. CDR1 and CDR2 (germline): GTSNPN, SVGIG (reference sequence). V shed 2 bases, J shed 1 base, and the junction held 2 bases outside the gene matches. As DNA, the CDR3 is TGTGCCTGGAGTCAGGACAGGGGTAACTATGGCTACACCTTC. Its protein is CAWSQDRGNYGYTF.

As for this clone: Other DNA sequences in this specimen translate into the identical CDR3. The CDR3 spells CASRRSRNTEAFF. The CDR3 DNA follows: TGTGCCAGCAGACGATCGAGGAACACTGAAGCTTTCTTT. J is TRBJ1-1 and V is TRBV28, with D unresolved. Germline CDR1 and CDR2: MDHEN and SYDVKM. The CDR3 contains 13 residues. Deletions cut 6 bases from V and 1 base from J, with 9 bases between.

The chain joins TRBV19 to TRBJ1-3; D may be TRBD1 (6 bases). Trimming left V 3 bases short and J 1 base short, with 13 bases between. Germline values: CDR1 LNHDA, CDR2 SQIVND (reference sequence). The CDR3 is 16 residues long. CDR3 sequence reads: CASSIRQAFSGNTIYF. The CDR3 coding sequence is TGTGCCAGTAGTATTCGACAGGCCTTTTCTGGAAACACCATATATTTT.

The chain employs TRBV10-1 and TRBJ1-2, with D uncertain. The CDR3 is made up of 13 amino acids. Deletions cut 8 bases from V and 2 bases from J, with 12 bases between. The germline CDR1 and CDR2 sequences are WNHNN and SYGVQD (reference sequence). This CDR3 is CASAVQMNYGYTF. CDR3 nucleotides: TGCGCCAGCGCGGTCCAGATGAACTATGGCTACACCTTC.

This clone was found once. This chain joins TRBV30 and TRBJ2-5; weak D call: TRBD1 (6 bases). Trimming cost V 5 bases and J 4 bases, with 14 bases left between them. The germline V gene encodes CDR1 GTSNPN and CDR2 SVGIG (reference sequence). The CDR3 loop spans 13 amino acids. CDR3 protein: CAWGETGRETQYF. DNA for the CDR3: TGTGCCTGGGGGGAGACAGGAAGAGAGACCCAGTACTTC. The whole variable domain, filled in from reference TRBV30 and TRBJ2-5, reads SQTIHQWPATLVQPVGSPLSLECTVEGTSNPNLYWYRQAAGRGLQLLFYSVGIGQISSEVPQNLSASRPQDRQFILSSKKLLLSDSGFYLCAWGETGRETQYFGPGTRLLVL.

This sequence joins TRBV5-4 and TRBJ1-1; D is undetermined. V was pared by 4 bases and J by 6 bases, with 19 bases between. Germline CDR1 is SGHNT and CDR2 is YYREEE (reference sequence). This CDR3 contains 15 residues. The DNA of the CDR3 is TGTGCCAGCAGCCAGGACCTTACCGGAGGAGCTGAAGCTTTCTTT. It yields the protein CASSQDLTGGAEAFF.

V is TRBV4-3 and J is TRBJ1-1; no clear D gene. Trimming took off 0 bases at V and 1 base at J, with 9 bases between the two ends. The CDR3 runs to 15 residues. Germline loops: CDR1 LGHNA, CDR2 YSLEER. The CDR3 sequence: CASSQDLRRNTEAFF. CDR3 in DNA: TGCGCCAGCAGCCAAGATTTACGGAGGAACACTGAAGCTTTCTTT.

The chain links TRBV30 to TRBJ1-1, with D perhaps matching TRBD1 (5 bases). This CDR3 has 13 amino acids. Between the trimmed V and J ends, which lost 4 bases and 5 bases, there was a span of 14 bases. The germline V gene encodes CDR1 GTSNPN and CDR2 SVGIG (reference sequence). CDR3 sequence reads: CAWTRSGGTEAFF. The CDR3 nucleotides read TGTGCCTGGACCCGCTCGGGGGGGACTGAAGCTTTCTTT.

The chain couples TRBV7-8 to TRBJ2-7, with a weak D call TRBD1 (6 bases). The ends were cut back, 5 bases at V and 2 bases at J, with 13 bases in the middle. Germline V gives CDR1 SGHVS, CDR2 FQNEAQ. The CDR3 covers 14 residues. CDR3: CASSLDSRTYEQYF. CDR3 coding DNA: TGTGCCAGCAGCCTGGACAGCCGAACCTACGAGCAGTACTTC.

This chain joins TRBV10-1 and TRBJ2-1; 12 nucleotides match TRBD2. V was clipped by 4 bases and J by 9 bases; unmatched bases: 4. Germline values: CDR1 WNHNN, CDR2 SYGVQD (reference sequence). The CDR3 has 14 amino acids. The CDR3 region has the DNA TGCGCCAGCAGTGTGACTAGCGGGGGAACTGAGCAGTTCTTC. It translates to CASSVTSGGTEQFF.

In this sample, this clone turned up a few times. The chain carries TRBV24-1 and TRBJ2-3, with a tentative D call TRBD1 (5 bases). Germline loops: CDR1 KGHDR, CDR2 SFDVKD. Trimming stripped 3 bases from V and 0 bases from J, with 9 bases between. This CDR3 contains 15 residues. CDR3 loop: CATSDRQTSTDTQYF. CDR3 DNA: TGTGCCACCAGTGATCGACAGACTAGCACAGATACGCAGTATTTT.

This clone was seen a single time. The genes are TRBV11-2 and TRBJ1-3, with 10 bases identical to TRBD1. The CDR3 has 16 amino acids. Trimming at V came to 5 bases and at J to 7 bases, leaving 11 bases not matched to a gene. The germline CDR1 and CDR2 sequences are SGHAT and FQNNGV. CDR3 loop: CASSQTGTGDENTIYF. Here the CDR3 DNA reads TGTGCCAGCAGCCAAACCGGGACAGGGGACGAGAACACCATATATTTT.

This clone has a single count. The rearrangement uses TRBV24-1 and TRBJ2-5, with a tentative D call TRBD1 (6 bases). Germline lookup yields CDR1 KGHDR and CDR2 SFDVKD. V was trimmed by 2 bases and J by 5 bases, leaving 17 bases between them. The length of the CDR3 is 16 residues. This CDR3 is CATSDSKQGQWETQYF. The DNA of the CDR3 is TGTGCCACCAGTGATTCAAAACAGGGTCAGTGGGAGACCCAGTACTTC.

DNA of the CDR3: TGTGCCAGTAGTATCCGTGACCCTAGGAATCAGCCCCAGCATTTT. Amino acids: CASSIRDPRNQPQHF. The V and J genes are TRBV19 and TRBJ1-5; D unclear. Germline loops: CDR1 LNHDA, CDR2 SQIVND (reference sequence). The CDR3 is made up of 15 amino acids. The V end lost 3 bases, the J end lost 4 bases, and 13 bases lay between the germline ends.

CDR3 sequence (DNA): TGTGCCAGCTCACCACCGCTAGCGGGGGGGCTTAGCGAGCAGTTCTTC. Translation: CASSPPLAGGLSEQFF. The rearrangement uses TRBV18 and TRBJ2-1; 12 positions agree with TRBD2. The length of the CDR3 is 16 residues. The ends lost 0 bases at V and 10 bases at J; junction bases unmatched: 7. The germline gives CDR1 KGHSH, CDR2 LQKENI.

The chain has TRBV2 and TRBJ1-5; 9 bases map to TRBD1. With V trimmed by 6 bases and J by 11 bases, 11 bases remained unmatched. The CDR3 covers 14 residues. The germline V gene has CDR1 SNHLY and CDR2 FYNNEI. The DNA for the CDR3 is TGTGCCAGCAGGTTCGACAGGGGGATCAAGTCCCAGCATTTT. Translating gives CASRFDRGIKSQHF.

In its sample, this clone was seen a few times. The gene calls are TRBV11-2 and TRBJ1-2; a possible D gene is TRBD1 (5 bases). This CDR3 comprises 15 residues. Germline V gene data show CDR1 as SGHAT and CDR2 as FQNNGV. V lost 3 bases, J lost 1 base, and 12 bases lay in between. The CDR3, as DNA: TGTGCCAGCAGCTTGTCCGCCAGGGTTAACTATGGCTACACCTTC. Its translation is CASSLSARVNYGYTF.

The rearrangement links TRBV28 to TRBJ1-1; 9 positions agree with TRBD1. The V and J ends lost 5 bases and 4 bases, in that order; junction bases with no gene match: 11. This CDR3 has 16 amino acids. Germline-derived CDR1 and CDR2 are MDHEN and SYDVKM. The chain's CDR3 is CASSPQRTGVFTEAFF. CDR3 in DNA: TGTGCCAGCAGTCCCCAACGGACAGGGGTATTCACTGAAGCTTTCTTT.

This clone was counted only a few times. This chain links TRBV11-1 with TRBJ2-7; TRBD1 is a possible D gene (6 bases). The V gene's germline CDR1 is SGHAT and CDR2 FQDESV (reference sequence). The CDR3 loop spans 13 amino acids. Trimming cost V 1 base and J 4 bases, with 8 bases left between them. CDR3 coding DNA: TGTGCCAGCAGCTTAGGACAGGTATACGAGCAGTACTTC. The encoded protein is CASSLGQVYEQYF.

The J gene is TRBJ2-1, the V gene TRBV5-6; weak D call: TRBD2 (6 bases). CDR1 and CDR2 (germline): SGHDT, YYEEEE. The V end lost 6 bases, the J end lost 3 bases, and 13 bases lay between the germline ends. This CDR3 is built from 14 residues. CDR3 bases: TGTGCCAGCACTGGCCCGGAGGGCTACAATGAGCAGTTCTTC. This encodes CASTGPEGYNEQFF.

This clone was picked up a small number of times. The V gene is TRBV6-6, the J gene TRBJ1-2; the D is unclear. Germline V gene sequence: CDR1 MNHNY, CDR2 SVGAGI (reference sequence). The CDR3 consists of 11 residues. With 8 bases removed from V and 4 bases from J, the gap between germline ends came to 8 bases. CDR3 region: CASSSVYGYTF. Here the CDR3 DNA reads TGTGCCAGCTCTAGTGTCTATGGCTACACCTTC.